The T cell receptor beta chain under discussion was sequenced for a study of T cell changes during pregnancy in multiple sclerosis. The CDR3 contains 16 residues. CDR1 and CDR2 from the germline V gene are KGHSY and FQNENV. Trimming took 3 bases from V and 4 from J; bases not matched to a gene: 6. Method: immunoSEQ multiplex PCR; TCRdb's copy keeps in-frame clones and lacks some. This table holds 30,000 to 40,000 clones, approximately 94% found once. J is TRBJ1-5 and V is TRBV16, with TRBD1 matching 10 bases. Specimen: CD4+ T cells from peripheral blood mononuclear cells, collected in the second trimester of pregnancy. The receptor's source is a female donor with multiple sclerosis, enrolled in a pregnancy study. The CDR3 DNA reads as TGTGCCAGCAGCCACTCGGACAGGGGGACTAATCAGCCCCAGCATTTT. Amino acids: CASSHSDRGTNQPQHF.